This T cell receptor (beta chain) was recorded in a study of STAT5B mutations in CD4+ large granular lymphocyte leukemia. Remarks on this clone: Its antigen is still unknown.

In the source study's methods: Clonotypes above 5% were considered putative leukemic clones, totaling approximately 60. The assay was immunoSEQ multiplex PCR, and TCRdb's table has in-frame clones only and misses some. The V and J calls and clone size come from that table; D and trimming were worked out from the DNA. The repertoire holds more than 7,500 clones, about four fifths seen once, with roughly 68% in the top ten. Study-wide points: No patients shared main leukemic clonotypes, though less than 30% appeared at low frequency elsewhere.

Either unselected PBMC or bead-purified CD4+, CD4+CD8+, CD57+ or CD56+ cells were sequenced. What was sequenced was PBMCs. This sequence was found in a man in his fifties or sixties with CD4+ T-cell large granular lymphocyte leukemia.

This CDR3 is CASSLQGLAYGYTF. For the CDR3, the DNA is TGTGCCAGCAGTTTACAGGGCTTGGCCTATGGCTACACCTTC. V gene TRBV6-5 combines with J gene TRBJ1-2, with D maybe TRBD1 (6 bases). Germline V gene sequence: CDR1 MNHEY, CDR2 SVGAGI. The V end lost 4 bases, the J end lost 4 bases, and 13 bases lay between the germline ends. The CDR3 loop spans 14 amino acids.